The rows below give T cell receptor beta chains drawn from one sample of a study of cytomegalovirus exposure and HLA in healthy donors. The protocol was immunoSEQ multiplex PCR, while the TCRdb copy is restricted to in-frame clones and leaves out a portion. The sample has about 86,000 clones; more than 65% are singletons. Sequencing used PBMCs. All receptors derive from a man aged 60-69 years in good health and CMV-seronegative. CDR3s include the opening cysteine and the closing phenylalanine or tryptophan. The D gene is left open where the match is weak. The size entry is marked missing in some rows and otherwise reads once, few, many or a size class.

v_gene	d_gene	j_gene	abundance	CDR3nt	CDR3aa
TRBV19	TRBD1	TRBJ1-6	-	TGTGCCAGTAGTATACTACCGGGACAGGGGATTTCACCCCTCCACTTT	CASSILPGQGISPLHF
TRBV7-9	TRBD1	TRBJ1-2	-	TGTGCCAGCAGCTTAGCGCTAGGACAGGGCTATGGCTACACCTTC	CASSLALGQGYGYTF
TRBV5-8	TRBD1	TRBJ1-4	-	TGTGCCAGCAGCACGCCAGGGGGCTCTCGCGAAAAACTGTTTTTT	CASSTPGGSREKLFF
TRBV5-1	-	TRBJ2-7	-	TGCGCCAGCAGCGTCACTAGCTCTTTCTCCTACGAGCAGTACTTC	CASSVTSSFSYEQYF
TRBV18	TRBD1	TRBJ1-1	-	TGTGCCAGCTCGCCCCAGGGGGGCACTGAAGCTTTCTTT	CASSPQGGTEAFF
TRBV7-9	-	TRBJ1-2	-	TGTGCCAGCAGGCCCGGGACTACCGACGTGGACACCTTC	CASRPGTTDVDTF
TRBV2	TRBD2	TRBJ2-7	-	TGTGCCAGCAGTCCGGGACTAGCGGGAGGTTACGAGCAGTACTTC	CASSPGLAGGYEQYF
TRBV2	-	TRBJ1-2	-	TGTGCCAGCAGTGTCGGGACATCCCCGGGCTACACCTTC	CASSVGTSPGYTF
TRBV5-8	-	TRBJ2-5	-	TGTGCCAGCAGCTTGGTACTGGCGTGGGGTAGGGGAGAGACCCAGTACTTC	CASSLVLAWGRGETQYF
TRBV10-1	TRBD2	TRBJ2-5	-	TGCGCCAGCAGTGAGGGGCTAGCGGGGGCCGGCTTGGAGACCCAGTACTTC	CASSEGLAGAGLETQYF
TRBV18	-	TRBJ1-4	-	TGTGCCAGCTCACCAGGGGCTGGGTTGGACGAAAAACTGTTTTTT	CASSPGAGLDEKLFF
TRBV27	-	TRBJ1-5	once	TGTGCCAGCAGTTTAAATTTCAGGGATCAGCCCCAGCATTTT	CASSLNFRDQPQHF
TRBV6-5	-	TRBJ1-6	-	TGTGCCACCACCGGGAGGAGCTCCTATAATTCACCCCTCCACTTT	CATTGRSSYNSPLHF
TRBV27	-	TRBJ1-5	-	TGTGCCAGCAGTTTTCAGGGAGGCCAGCCCCAGCATTTT	CASSFQGGQPQHF